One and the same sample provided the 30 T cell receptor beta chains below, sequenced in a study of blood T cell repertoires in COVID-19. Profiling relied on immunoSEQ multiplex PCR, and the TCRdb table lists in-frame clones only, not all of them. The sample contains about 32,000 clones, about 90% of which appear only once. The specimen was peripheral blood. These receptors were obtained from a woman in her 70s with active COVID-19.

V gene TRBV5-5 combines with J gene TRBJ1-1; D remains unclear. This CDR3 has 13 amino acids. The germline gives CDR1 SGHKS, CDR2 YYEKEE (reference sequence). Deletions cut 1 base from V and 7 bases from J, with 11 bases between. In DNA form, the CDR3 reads TGTGCCAGCAGCTTGACCTTCGGGGATGAAGCTTTCTTT. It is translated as CASSLTFGDEAFF.

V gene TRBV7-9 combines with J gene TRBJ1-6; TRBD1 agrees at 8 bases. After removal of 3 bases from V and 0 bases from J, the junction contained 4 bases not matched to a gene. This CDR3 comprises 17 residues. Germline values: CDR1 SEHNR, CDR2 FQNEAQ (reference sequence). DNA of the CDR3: TGTGCCAGCAGCTTTGCTGACAGGGGCTCCTATAATTCACCCCTCCACTTT. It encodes CASSFADRGSYNSPLHF. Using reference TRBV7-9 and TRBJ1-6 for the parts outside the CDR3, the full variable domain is DTGVSQNPRHKITKRGQNVTFRCDPISEHNRLYWYRQTLGQGPEFLTYFQNEAQLEKSRLLSDRFSAERPKGSFSTLEIQRTEQGDSAMYLCASSFADRGSYNSPLHFGNGTRLTVT.

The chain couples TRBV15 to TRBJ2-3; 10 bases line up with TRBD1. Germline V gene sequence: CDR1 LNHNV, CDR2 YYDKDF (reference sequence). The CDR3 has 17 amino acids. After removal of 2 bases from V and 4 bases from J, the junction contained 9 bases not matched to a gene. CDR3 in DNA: TGTGCCACCAGCAGACCTAGACAGGGGGCGCGGCCAGATACGCAGTATTTT. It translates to CATSRPRQGARPDTQYF.

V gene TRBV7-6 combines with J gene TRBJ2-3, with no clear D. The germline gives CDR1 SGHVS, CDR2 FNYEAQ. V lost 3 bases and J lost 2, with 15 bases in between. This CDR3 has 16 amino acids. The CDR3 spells CASSFRMSGATDTQYF. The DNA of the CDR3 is TGTGCCAGCAGCTTTAGGATGTCCGGAGCCACAGATACGCAGTATTTT.

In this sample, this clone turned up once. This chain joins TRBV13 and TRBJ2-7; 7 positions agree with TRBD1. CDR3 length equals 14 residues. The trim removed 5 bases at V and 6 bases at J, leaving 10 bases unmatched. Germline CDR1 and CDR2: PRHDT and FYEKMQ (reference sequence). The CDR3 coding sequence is TGTGCCAGCAGCCTCGACAGGGTCGGACTCGAGCAGTACTTC. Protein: CASSLDRVGLEQYF. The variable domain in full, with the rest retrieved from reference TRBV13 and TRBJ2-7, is AAGVIQSPRHLIKEKRETATLKCYPIPRHDTVYWYQQGPGQDPQFLISFYEKMQSDKGSIPDRFSAQQFSDYHSELNMSSLELGDSALYFCASSLDRVGLEQYFGPGTRLTVT.

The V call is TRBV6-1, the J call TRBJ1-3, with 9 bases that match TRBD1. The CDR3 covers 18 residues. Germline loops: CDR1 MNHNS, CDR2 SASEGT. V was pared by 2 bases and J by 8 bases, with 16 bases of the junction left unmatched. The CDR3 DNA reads TGTGCCAGCAGTGAATGGGTCGGGACAGGGTCGAGGAGGGACACCATATATTTT. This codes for CASSEWVGTGSRRDTIYF.

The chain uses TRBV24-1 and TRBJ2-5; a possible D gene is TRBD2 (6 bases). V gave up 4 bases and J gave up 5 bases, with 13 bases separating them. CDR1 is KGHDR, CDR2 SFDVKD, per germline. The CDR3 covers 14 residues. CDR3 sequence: CATSDPTRGETQYF. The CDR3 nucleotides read TGTGCCACCAGTGACCCTACCCGGGGGGAGACCCAGTACTTC.

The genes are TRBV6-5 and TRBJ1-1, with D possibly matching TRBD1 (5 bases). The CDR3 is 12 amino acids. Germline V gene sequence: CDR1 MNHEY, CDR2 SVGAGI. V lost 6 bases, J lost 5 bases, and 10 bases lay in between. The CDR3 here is CASSRVGTEAFF. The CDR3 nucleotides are TGTGCCAGCAGCAGGGTGGGGACTGAAGCTTTCTTT.

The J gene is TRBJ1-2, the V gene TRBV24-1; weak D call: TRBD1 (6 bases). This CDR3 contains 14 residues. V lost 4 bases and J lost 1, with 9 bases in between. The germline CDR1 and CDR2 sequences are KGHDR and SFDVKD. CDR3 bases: TGTGCCACCAGTGACCCGGGACATAACTATGGCTACACCTTC. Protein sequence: CATSDPGHNYGYTF.

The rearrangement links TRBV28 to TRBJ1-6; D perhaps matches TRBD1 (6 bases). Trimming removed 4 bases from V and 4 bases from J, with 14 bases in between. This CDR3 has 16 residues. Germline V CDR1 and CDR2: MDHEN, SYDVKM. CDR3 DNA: TGTGCCAGCAGTTCATCCGGACAGCCTTATAATTCACCCCTCCACTTT. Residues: CASSSSGQPYNSPLHF.

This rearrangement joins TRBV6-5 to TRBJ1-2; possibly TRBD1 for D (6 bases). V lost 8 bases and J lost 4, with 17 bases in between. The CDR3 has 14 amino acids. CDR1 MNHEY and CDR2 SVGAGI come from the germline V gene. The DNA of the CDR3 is TGTGCCAGCGCCCGGTCGACAGGCCTCTATGGCTACACCTTC. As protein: CASARSTGLYGYTF.

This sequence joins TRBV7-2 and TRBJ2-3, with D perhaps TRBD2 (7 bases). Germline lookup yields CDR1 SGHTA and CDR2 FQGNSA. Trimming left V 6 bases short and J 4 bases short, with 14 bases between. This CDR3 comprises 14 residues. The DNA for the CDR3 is TGTGCCAGCAGGGCCGGGGGGCCATCAGATACGCAGTATTTT. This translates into CASRAGGPSDTQYF.

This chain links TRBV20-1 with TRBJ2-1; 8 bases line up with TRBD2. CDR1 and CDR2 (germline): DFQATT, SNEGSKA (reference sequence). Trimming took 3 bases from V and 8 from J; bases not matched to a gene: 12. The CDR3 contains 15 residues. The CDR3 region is CSASGTSGSSDEQFF. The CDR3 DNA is TGCAGTGCTAGTGGCACTAGCGGTAGTAGTGATGAGCAGTTCTTC.

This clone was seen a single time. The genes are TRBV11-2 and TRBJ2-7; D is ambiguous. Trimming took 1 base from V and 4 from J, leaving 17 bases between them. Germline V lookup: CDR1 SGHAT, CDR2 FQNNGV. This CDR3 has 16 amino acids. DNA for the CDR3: TGTGCCAGCAGCTTAGGCGAGCCCTCGAACGGGTACGAGCAGTACTTC. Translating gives CASSLGEPSNGYEQYF.

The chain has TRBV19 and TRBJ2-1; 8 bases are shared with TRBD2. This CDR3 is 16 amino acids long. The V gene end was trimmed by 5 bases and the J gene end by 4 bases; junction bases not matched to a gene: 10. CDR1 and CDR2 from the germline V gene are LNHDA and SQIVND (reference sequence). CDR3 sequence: CASSPRFGGEYNEQFF. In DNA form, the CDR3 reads TGTGCCAGTAGTCCCAGGTTCGGGGGGGAATACAATGAGCAGTTCTTC. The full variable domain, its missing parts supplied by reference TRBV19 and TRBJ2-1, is DGGITQSPKYLFRKEGQNVTLSCEQNLNHDAMYWYRQDPGQGLRLIYYSQIVNDFQKGDIAEGYSVSREKKESFPLTVTSAQKNPTAFYLCASSPRFGGEYNEQFFGPGTRLTVL.

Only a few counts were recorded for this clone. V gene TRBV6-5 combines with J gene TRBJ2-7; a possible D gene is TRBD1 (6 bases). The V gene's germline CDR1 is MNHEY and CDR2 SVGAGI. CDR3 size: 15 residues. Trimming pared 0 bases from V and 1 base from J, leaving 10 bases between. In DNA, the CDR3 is TGTGCCAGCAGTTACTCTGGGGGCCAATCCTACGAGCAGTACTTC. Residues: CASSYSGGQSYEQYF.

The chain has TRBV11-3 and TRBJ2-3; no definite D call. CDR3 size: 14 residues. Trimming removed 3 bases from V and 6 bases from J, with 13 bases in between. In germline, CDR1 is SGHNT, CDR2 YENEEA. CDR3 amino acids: CASSFRLRGDTQYF. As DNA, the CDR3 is TGTGCCAGCAGCTTCCGATTAAGAGGCGATACGCAGTATTTT.

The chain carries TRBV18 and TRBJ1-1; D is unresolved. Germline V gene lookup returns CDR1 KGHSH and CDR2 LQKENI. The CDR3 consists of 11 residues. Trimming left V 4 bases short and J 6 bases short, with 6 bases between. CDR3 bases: TGTGCCAGCTCACTGGGCGCTGAAGCTTTCTTT. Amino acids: CASSLGAEAFF.

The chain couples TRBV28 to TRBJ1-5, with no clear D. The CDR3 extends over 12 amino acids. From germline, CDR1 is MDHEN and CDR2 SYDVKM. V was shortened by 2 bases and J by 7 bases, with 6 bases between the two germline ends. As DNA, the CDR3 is TGTGCCAGCAGTTTAGGAGGCCAGCCCCAGCATTTT. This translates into CASSLGGQPQHF.

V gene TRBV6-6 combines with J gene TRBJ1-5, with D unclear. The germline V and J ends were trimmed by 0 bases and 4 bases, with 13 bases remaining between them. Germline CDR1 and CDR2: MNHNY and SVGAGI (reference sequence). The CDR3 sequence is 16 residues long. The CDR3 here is CASSYSTATFNQPQHF. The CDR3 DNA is TGTGCCAGCAGTTACTCGACTGCCACCTTTAATCAGCCCCAGCATTTT.

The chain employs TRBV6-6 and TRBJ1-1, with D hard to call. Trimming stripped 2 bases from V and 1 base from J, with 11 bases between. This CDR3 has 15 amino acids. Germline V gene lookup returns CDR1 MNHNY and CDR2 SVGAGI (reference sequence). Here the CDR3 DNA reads TGTGCCAGCAGTTACCCCTCTTCCAGGAACACTGAAGCTTTCTTT. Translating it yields CASSYPSSRNTEAFF.

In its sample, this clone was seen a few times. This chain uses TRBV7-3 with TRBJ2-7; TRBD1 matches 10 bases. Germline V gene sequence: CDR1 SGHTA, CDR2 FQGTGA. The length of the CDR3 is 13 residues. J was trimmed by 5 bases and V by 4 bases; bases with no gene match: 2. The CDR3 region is CASSSGQGNEQYF. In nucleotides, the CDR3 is TGTGCCAGCAGCTCGGGACAGGGGAACGAGCAGTACTTC.

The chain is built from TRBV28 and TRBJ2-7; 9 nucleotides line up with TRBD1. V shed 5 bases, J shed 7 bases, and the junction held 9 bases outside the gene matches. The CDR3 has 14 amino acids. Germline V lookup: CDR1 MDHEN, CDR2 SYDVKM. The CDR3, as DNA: TGTGCCAGCAGTCCGCGGACAGGGGTAGGGGAGCAGTACTTC. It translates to CASSPRTGVGEQYF.

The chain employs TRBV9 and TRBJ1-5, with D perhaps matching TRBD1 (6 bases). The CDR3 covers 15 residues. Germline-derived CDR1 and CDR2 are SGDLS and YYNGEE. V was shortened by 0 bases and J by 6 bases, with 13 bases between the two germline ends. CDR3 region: CASSVEGHSGQPQHF. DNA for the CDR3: TGTGCCAGCAGCGTAGAGGGACATTCGGGTCAGCCCCAGCATTTT.

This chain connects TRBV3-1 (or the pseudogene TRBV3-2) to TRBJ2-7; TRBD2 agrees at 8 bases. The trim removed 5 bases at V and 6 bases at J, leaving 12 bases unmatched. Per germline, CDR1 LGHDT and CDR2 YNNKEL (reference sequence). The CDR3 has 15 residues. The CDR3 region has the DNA TGTGCCAGCAGCTACCCCGGGGGGGGGAGTAGCGAGCAGTACTTC. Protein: CASSYPGGGSSEQYF.

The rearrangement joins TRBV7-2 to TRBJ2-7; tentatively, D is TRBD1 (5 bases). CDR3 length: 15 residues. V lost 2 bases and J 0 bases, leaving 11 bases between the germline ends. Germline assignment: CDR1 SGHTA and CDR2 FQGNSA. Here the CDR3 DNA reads TGTGCCAGCAGCTTATTTGACGACAGCTCCTACGAGCAGTACTTC. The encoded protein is CASSLFDDSSYEQYF.

CDR3 sequence (DNA): TGTGCCAGCAGCGCCCGACAGGATAATTCACCCCTCCACTTT. It codes for CASSARQDNSPLHF. The V and J genes are TRBV11-3 and TRBJ1-6; tentative D call: TRBD1 (6 bases). The CDR3 runs 14 residues. CDR1 is SGHNT, CDR2 YENEEA, per germline. The V end lost 5 bases, the J end lost 5 bases, and 10 bases lay between the germline ends.

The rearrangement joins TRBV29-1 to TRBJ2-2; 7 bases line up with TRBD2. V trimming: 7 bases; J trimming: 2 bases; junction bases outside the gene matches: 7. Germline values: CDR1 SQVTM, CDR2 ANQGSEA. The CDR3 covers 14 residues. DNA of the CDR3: TGCAGCGCCCCCGGGGGGACCAACACCGGGGAGCTGTTTTTT. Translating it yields CSAPGGTNTGELFF.

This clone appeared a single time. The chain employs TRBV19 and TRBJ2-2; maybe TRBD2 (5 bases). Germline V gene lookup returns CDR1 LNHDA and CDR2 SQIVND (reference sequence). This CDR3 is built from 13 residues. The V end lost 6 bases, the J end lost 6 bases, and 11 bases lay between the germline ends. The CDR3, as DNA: TGTGCCAGTAGGGACTGGCTCCCCGGGGAGCTGTTTTTT. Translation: CASRDWLPGELFF.

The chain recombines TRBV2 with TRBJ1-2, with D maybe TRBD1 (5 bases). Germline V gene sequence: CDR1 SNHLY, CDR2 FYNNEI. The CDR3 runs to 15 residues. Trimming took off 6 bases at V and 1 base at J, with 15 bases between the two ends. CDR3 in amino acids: CASSPVRALNYGYTF. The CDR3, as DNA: TGTGCCAGCAGCCCCGTCAGGGCCCTTAACTATGGCTACACCTTC.